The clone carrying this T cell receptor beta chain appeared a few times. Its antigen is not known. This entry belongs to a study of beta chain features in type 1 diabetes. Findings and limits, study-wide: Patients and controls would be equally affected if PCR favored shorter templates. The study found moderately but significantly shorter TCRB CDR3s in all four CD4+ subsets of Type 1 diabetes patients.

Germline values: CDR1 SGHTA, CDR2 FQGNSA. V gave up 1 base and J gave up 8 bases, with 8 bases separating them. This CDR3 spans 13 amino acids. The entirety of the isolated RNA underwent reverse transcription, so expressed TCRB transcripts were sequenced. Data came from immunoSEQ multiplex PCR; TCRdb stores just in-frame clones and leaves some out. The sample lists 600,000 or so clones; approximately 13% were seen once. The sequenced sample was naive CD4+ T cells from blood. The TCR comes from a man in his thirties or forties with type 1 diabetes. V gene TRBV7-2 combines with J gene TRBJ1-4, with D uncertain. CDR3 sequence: CASSLVSTEKLFF. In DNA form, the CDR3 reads TGTGCCAGCAGCTTAGTATCCACCGAAAAACTGTTTTTT.